This passage covers 6 T cell receptor beta chains from one sample sequenced in a study of T cell responses to AZD1222 COVID-19 vaccine. Generated by immunoSEQ multiplex PCR, the TCRdb table keeps only in-frame clones and is missing some. The sample holds about 140,000 clones; 90% to 95% are singletons and the top ten take roughly an eighth. The sequencing used peripheral blood, collected after recovery from COVID-19. These receptors were obtained from an adult who had recovered from COVID-19.

Written as DNA, the CDR3 is TGTGCCAGCAGCCTCACTAGCGGGCCGGGGGATGAGCAGTTCTTC. Translated, it gives CASSLTSGPGDEQFF. The chain has TRBV6-5 and TRBJ2-1; 9 bases are a match to TRBD2. CDR1 and CDR2 (germline): MNHEY, SVGAGI. The CDR3 runs to 15 residues. V trimming: 6 bases; J trimming: 8 bases; junction bases outside the gene matches: 11.

The chain recombines TRBV11-2 with TRBJ2-2; TRBD1 matches at 8 bases. Germline-derived CDR1 and CDR2 are SGHAT and FQNNGV. V lost 2 bases to trimming and J lost 4 bases; unmatched junction nucleotides: 6. This CDR3 region has 16 residues. In nucleotides, the CDR3 is TGTGCCAGCAGCTTATACGGACAGGGTATCACCGGGGAGCTGTTTTTT. This translates into CASSLYGQGITGELFF. Full variable domain (rest looked up from reference TRBV11-2 and TRBJ2-2): EAGVAQSPRYKIIEKRQSVAFWCNPISGHATLYWYQQILGQGPKLLIQFQNNGVVDDSQLPKDRFSAERLKGVDSTLKIQPAKLEDSAVYLCASSLYGQGITGELFFGEGSRLTVL.

The chain recombines TRBV28 with TRBJ1-5; 7 bases align to TRBD1. J was trimmed by 4 bases and V by 7 bases; bases with no gene match: 7. The germline gives CDR1 MDHEN, CDR2 SYDVKM. This CDR3 has 14 residues. The CDR3 region has the DNA TGTGCCAGCACAGAGGGACAGCAAAATCAGCCCCAGCATTTT. Amino acid sequence: CASTEGQQNQPQHF. Full variable domain (missing parts from reference TRBV28 and TRBJ1-5): DVKVTQSSRYLVKRTGEKVFLECVQDMDHENMFWYRQDPGLGLRLIYFSYDVKMKEKGDIPEGYSVSREKKERFSLILESASTNQTSMYLCASTEGQQNQPQHFGDGTRLSIL.

This chain links TRBV28 with TRBJ1-5; possibly TRBD1 for D (6 bases). Trimming cost V 2 bases and J 7 bases, with 24 bases left between them. Germline V gene data show CDR1 as MDHEN and CDR2 as SYDVKM. This CDR3 is built from 18 residues. This CDR3 reads CASSLRPLIQGEGQPQHF. The CDR3 DNA follows: TGTGCCAGCAGTTTACGGCCCCTCATACAGGGTGAAGGACAGCCCCAGCATTTT.

The chain has TRBV5-1 and TRBJ2-7; TRBD1 might be the D (6 bases). Trimming removed 2 bases from V and 2 bases from J, with 14 bases in between. Germline CDR1 and CDR2: SGHRS and YFSETQ. The CDR3 is made up of 15 amino acids. The CDR3 DNA follows: TGCGCCAGCAGCTTCAGGGGAAAAGGGACCTACGAGCAGTACTTC. This translates into CASSFRGKGTYEQYF. Full variable domain (missing parts from reference TRBV5-1 and TRBJ2-7): KAGVTQTPRYLIKTRGQQVTLSCSPISGHRSVSWYQQTPGQGLQFLFEYFSETQRNKGNFPGRFSGRQFSNSRSEMNVSTLELGDSALYLCASSFRGKGTYEQYFGPGTRLTVT.

This clone came up a few times. The chain uses TRBV9 and TRBJ2-3, with 8 bases fitting TRBD2. The CDR3 consists of 15 residues. Germline V gene data show CDR1 as SGDLS and CDR2 as YYNGEE. The V segment lost 0 bases and the J segment 4 bases; nucleotides outside the gene matches: 4. CDR3 region: CASSVGGRTPDTQYF. The CDR3 coding sequence is TGTGCCAGCAGCGTAGGCGGGAGGACGCCAGATACGCAGTATTTT.